This T cell receptor (beta chain) stems from a study of graft-versus-host responses after intestinal transplantation. Generated by immunoSEQ multiplex PCR, the TCRdb table keeps only in-frame clones and is missing some. This sample has tens of thousands of clones, with over 85% found just once. As concerns this clone: Its antigen is currently unknown.

Looked up from germline, CDR1 is LGHNA and CDR2 is YNFKEQ. The CDR3 has 15 residues. Study-wide results and limits: Individuals carrying graft-donor T cell macrochimerism showed high graft-versus-host to host-versus-graft clonal ratios in allografts.

The chain combines TRBV4-2 with TRBJ2-5; 10 nucleotides agree with TRBD2. The assigned J gene may be wrong: the sequence end matches TRBJ2-7 better. This clonotype was obtained from a human donor who was the organ donor for an intestinal transplant. The sequencing used unstimulated CD8+ T cells sorted from spleen or lymph node cells, collected before transplant. CDR3 nucleotides: TGTGCCAGCAGCCCGCAGCCTAGCGGGAGTTACGAGCAGTACTTC. It specifies CASSPQPSGSYEQYF.